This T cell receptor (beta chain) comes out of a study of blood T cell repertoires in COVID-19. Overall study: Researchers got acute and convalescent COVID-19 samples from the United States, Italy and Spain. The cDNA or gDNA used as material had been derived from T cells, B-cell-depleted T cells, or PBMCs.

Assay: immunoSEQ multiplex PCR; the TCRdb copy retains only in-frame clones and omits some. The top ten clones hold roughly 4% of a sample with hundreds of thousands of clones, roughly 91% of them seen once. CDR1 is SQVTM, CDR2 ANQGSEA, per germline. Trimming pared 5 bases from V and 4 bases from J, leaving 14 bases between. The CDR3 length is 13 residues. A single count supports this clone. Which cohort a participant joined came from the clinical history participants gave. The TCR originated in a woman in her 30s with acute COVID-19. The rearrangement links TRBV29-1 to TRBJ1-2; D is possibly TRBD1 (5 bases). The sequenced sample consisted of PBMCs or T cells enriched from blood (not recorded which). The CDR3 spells CSVSQGGIYGYTF. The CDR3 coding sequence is TGCAGCGTTTCGCAGGGTGGTATCTATGGCTACACCTTC.